This T cell receptor beta chain was captured in a study of shared clonotypes between healthy human individuals. For the study at large: For every donor, three CD4 naive, three CD4 memory, two CD8 naive and one CD8 memory plates were used. General study results and limits: Sampling covered blood only; tissue repertoires likely differ.

CD45RO-negative, CCR7-positively selected cells formed the naive CD8 fraction, excluding terminally differentiated effector memory CD45RA+ cells. About this clone itself: The antigen is undetermined.

The germline V and J ends were trimmed by 6 bases and 3 bases, with 10 bases remaining between them. The CDR3 is 13 amino acids. In germline, CDR1 is LNHNV, CDR2 YYDKDF (reference sequence). Generated by immunoSEQ multiplex PCR, the TCRdb table keeps only in-frame clones and is missing some. The sample has about 1.9 million clones, 85% to 95% seen once. This chain joins TRBV15 and TRBJ2-3, with D perhaps TRBD1 (6 bases). This clonotype originated in a man in his late teens or twenties in good health. Some clones in this sample may be carry-over from other donors' samples. Sequenced sample: naive CD8+ T cells from PBMCs. CDR3 region: CATRGASTDTQYF. CDR3 coding DNA: TGTGCCACCAGGGGGGCTAGTACAGATACGCAGTATTTT.